The 28 T cell receptor beta chains given below trace back to one sample, sequenced in a study of T cell responses to AZD1222 COVID-19 vaccine. Assay: immunoSEQ multiplex PCR; the TCRdb copy retains only in-frame clones and omits some. The table shows some 150,000 clones, with around 87% occurring only once. Sequenced material: peripheral blood, taken 28 days after the second AZD1222 dose. These receptors were collected from an adult who received the AZD1222 COVID-19 vaccine.

Remarks on this clone: Other DNA sequences in the sample encode the same CDR3. The chain links TRBV28 to TRBJ1-5, with D perhaps TRBD1 (6 bases). Germline CDR1 and CDR2: MDHEN and SYDVKM. The V end lost 8 bases, the J end lost 4 bases, and 9 bases lay between the germline ends. CDR3 length: 12 amino acids. CDR3 sequence (DNA): TGTGCCAGCCAAACAGGGAATCAGCCCCAGCATTTT. Its protein product is CASQTGNQPQHF.

This chain joins TRBV4-3 and TRBJ2-3; D not certain. The V end lost 0 bases, the J end lost 6 bases, and 16 bases lay between the germline ends. The CDR3 consists of 16 residues. Germline CDR1 is LGHNA and CDR2 is YSLEER. CDR3 sequence reads: CASSQEWSQTVDTQYF. CDR3 in DNA: TGCGCCAGCAGCCAAGAGTGGTCCCAGACGGTGGATACGCAGTATTTT.

The chain joins TRBV5-6 to TRBJ1-4; D remains ambiguous. V lost 0 bases to trimming and J lost 5 bases, with 17 bases between them. Germline V lookup: CDR1 SGHDT, CDR2 YYEEEE. This CDR3 region has 17 residues. CDR3 nucleotide sequence: TGTGCCAGCAGCTTGGGAGGGTCGGCAGGCCCAAATGAAAAACTGTTTTTT. As protein: CASSLGGSAGPNEKLFF.

The chain uses TRBV7-3 and TRBJ2-7; either TRBD1 or TRBD2 may supply D (7 bases each). CDR1 is SGHTA, CDR2 FQGTGA, per germline. The CDR3 is made up of 14 amino acids. Trimming left V 1 base short and J 6 bases short, with 13 bases between. The CDR3 sequence: CASSLIGGDSEQYF. In DNA form, the CDR3 reads TGTGCCAGCAGCTTAATAGGGGGGGACAGCGAGCAGTACTTC.

This chain uses TRBV19 with TRBJ1-1; D is undetermined. The V gene's germline CDR1 is LNHDA and CDR2 SQIVND (reference sequence). CDR3 length: 15 residues. The germline V and J ends were trimmed by 4 bases and 2 bases, with 14 bases remaining between them. In nucleotides, the CDR3 is TGTGCCAGTAGTACCCCCGGACTGAAAAACACTGAAGCTTTCTTT. Translating gives CASSTPGLKNTEAFF.

V is TRBV7-9 and J is TRBJ2-7; D unresolved. There are 13 residues in the CDR3. V dropped 4 bases and J dropped 2 bases, with 9 bases sitting between them. Germline V gives CDR1 SEHNR, CDR2 FQNEAQ (reference sequence). Here the CDR3 DNA reads TGTGCCAGCAGCTCAGACATGACCTACGAGCAGTACTTC. Its protein is CASSSDMTYEQYF.

V is TRBV11-2 and J is TRBJ2-2; D remains ambiguous. The CDR3 has 15 amino acids. Trimming stripped 5 bases from V and 4 bases from J, with 14 bases between. The germline V gene has CDR1 SGHAT and CDR2 FQNNGV. In DNA form, the CDR3 reads TGTGCCAGCAGCCGTTCCAACAGCTTCACCGGGGAGCTGTTTTTT. Translating gives CASSRSNSFTGELFF.

The CDR3 here is CASGLTGNYGYTF. CDR3 sequence (DNA): TGTGCTAGTGGTTTGACCGGAAACTATGGCTACACCTTC. The chain joins TRBV12-5 to TRBJ1-2; D ambiguous. Germline V lookup: CDR1 LGHNT, CDR2 FRNRAP. The CDR3 sequence is 13 residues long. V lost 2 bases, J lost 2 bases, and 6 bases lay in between.

The genes are TRBV14 and TRBJ1-6; tentative D call: TRBD1 (5 bases). Germline CDR1 is SGHDN and CDR2 is FVKESK. This CDR3 contains 15 residues. The germline V and J ends were trimmed by 5 bases and 4 bases, with 12 bases remaining between them. The CDR3 bases are TGTGCCAGCAGCAGCCGGGACGGTTATAATTCACCCCTCCACTTT. Residues: CASSSRDGYNSPLHF.

The chain has TRBV24-1 and TRBJ2-7, with D perhaps being TRBD1 or TRBD2 (5 bases each). Trimming removed 3 bases at V and 6 bases at J, with 14 bases between. The CDR3 is 14 amino acids. The germline V gene has CDR1 KGHDR and CDR2 SFDVKD. CDR3 region: CATSDPGTLGEQYF. As DNA, the CDR3 is TGTGCCACCAGTGATCCCGGGACGCTAGGCGAGCAGTACTTC.

V usage is TRBV5-1 and J usage is TRBJ2-1, with D possibly being TRBD1 or TRBD2 (5 bases each). The CDR3 has 14 residues. Germline CDR1 reads SGHRS; CDR2 reads YFSETQ. V was pared by 3 bases and J by 7 bases, with 14 bases between. CDR3 in DNA: TGCGCCAGCAGCTCCACACCGGGGCAAAATGAGCAGTTCTTC. It codes for CASSSTPGQNEQFF.

This clone has a handful of counts. The DNA for the CDR3 is TGTGCCACCAGTGATTCATTCAGAGAGACCCAGTACTTC. This translates into CATSDSFRETQYF. J is TRBJ2-5 and V is TRBV24-1, with D unclear. CDR3 length: 13 residues. V lost 2 bases to trimming and J lost 4 bases, with 7 bases between them. In germline, CDR1 is KGHDR, CDR2 SFDVKD.

The CDR3 DNA follows: TGTGCCAGCAGCGTAACTAGCGGAGCTAGCACAGATACGCAGTATTTT. Its translation: CASSVTSGASTDTQYF. The gene calls are TRBV9 and TRBJ2-3, with TRBD2 matching over 8 bases. V lost 1 base, J lost 0 bases, and 4 bases stayed unmatched. Per germline, CDR1 SGDLS and CDR2 YYNGEE. The CDR3 length is 16 residues.

This rearrangement joins TRBV7-2 to TRBJ2-7, with 8 bases that match TRBD2. CDR1 is SGHTA and CDR2 is FQGNSA in the germline V gene. V gave up 1 base and J gave up 2 bases; unmatched junction bases: 10. CDR3 length: 17 residues. CDR3 loop: CASSLVPLAGPPYEQYF. The DNA for the CDR3 is TGTGCCAGCAGCTTAGTCCCCCTAGCGGGTCCCCCCTACGAGCAGTACTTC.

CDR3 DNA sequence: TGCGCCAGCAGCCAAGAAATACAGGGGCGTGGTGGTGGCTACACCTTC. This codes for CASSQEIQGRGGGYTF. The chain links TRBV4-1 to TRBJ1-2, with 7 bases aligning to TRBD1. The CDR3 runs to 16 residues. The V gene end was trimmed by 0 bases and the J gene end by 7 bases; junction bases not matched to a gene: 11. Germline V gene data show CDR1 as MGHRA and CDR2 as YSYEKL.

The V call is TRBV6-5, the J call TRBJ2-7, with 9 bases fitting TRBD2. Germline CDR1 MNHEY, CDR2 SVGAGI. There are 14 residues in the CDR3. The ends lost 10 bases at V and 3 bases at J; junction bases unmatched: 10. CDR3 in amino acids: CAISRREGVYEQYF. The CDR3 DNA is TGTGCCATTAGCCGGCGGGAGGGAGTCTACGAGCAGTACTTC.

This chain connects TRBV27 to TRBJ2-1; D possibly corresponds to TRBD1 (6 bases). Germline lookup yields CDR1 MNHEY and CDR2 SMNVEV (reference sequence). The CDR3 covers 15 residues. Trimming shortened V by 4 bases and J by 3 bases, and 13 bases separated the two germline ends. The CDR3 is CASSYRDPYYNEQFF. The DNA for the CDR3 is TGTGCCAGCAGTTACAGGGACCCTTACTACAATGAGCAGTTCTTC.

V and J are TRBV6-1 and TRBJ2-4; D is perhaps TRBD1 (6 bases). The germline CDR1 and CDR2 sequences are MNHNS and SASEGT. The CDR3 consists of 12 residues. V shed 6 bases and J shed 9 bases, with 12 bases lying between them. CDR3 in amino acids: CASRPGEGIQYF. CDR3 DNA sequence: TGTGCCAGCAGGCCAGGGGAAGGCATTCAGTACTTC.

The V and J genes are TRBV7-9 and TRBJ2-4; 10 bases fit TRBD2. CDR3 length: 16 amino acids. CDR1 is SEHNR and CDR2 is FQNEAQ in the germline V gene (reference sequence). The junction had 10 bases not matched to a gene; V was cut back by 4 bases and J by 7 bases. The chain's CDR3 is CASSSVAGGSLNIQYF. CDR3 sequence (DNA): TGTGCCAGCAGCTCCGTAGCGGGAGGCTCCCTGAACATTCAGTACTTC.

V usage is TRBV11-2 and J usage is TRBJ2-2; 7 bases agree with TRBD1. V trimming: 6 bases; J trimming: 6 bases; junction bases outside the gene matches: 1. CDR1 and CDR2 from the germline V gene are SGHAT and FQNNGV. CDR3 length: 12 amino acids. The CDR3 is CASRTGAGELFF. CDR3 DNA: TGTGCCAGCAGAACAGGGGCCGGGGAGCTGTTTTTT.

The CDR3 protein is CATSRDRQDYGYTF. CDR3 DNA sequence: TGTGCCACCAGCAGAGATAGGCAGGACTATGGCTACACCTTC. The chain has TRBV15 and TRBJ1-2; D not resolved. There are 14 residues in the CDR3. CDR1 LNHNV and CDR2 YYDKDF come from the germline V gene (reference sequence). Trimming took off 0 bases at V and 3 bases at J, with 8 bases between the two ends.

The chain couples TRBV11-2 to TRBJ2-1, with 7 bases aligning to TRBD1. The CDR3 covers 15 residues. V was clipped by 2 bases and J by 6 bases; unmatched bases: 7. Germline V gene lookup returns CDR1 SGHAT and CDR2 FQNNGV. CDR3 sequence: CASSLTQTGTNEQFF. In DNA, the CDR3 is TGTGCCAGCAGCTTAACCCAGACAGGGACCAATGAGCAGTTCTTC.

The rearrangement links TRBV10-3 to TRBJ2-1; possibly TRBD1 for D (6 bases). V shed 6 bases and J shed 10 bases, with 16 bases lying between them. This CDR3 has 13 residues. Germline V gene sequence: CDR1 ENHRY, CDR2 SYGVKD. The CDR3, as DNA: TGTGCCATCAGGGGGACACCCCCTACAGAGCAGTTCTTC. Translated, it gives CAIRGTPPTEQFF.

The chain couples TRBV7-2 to TRBJ2-7; 7 nucleotides agree with TRBD2. CDR3 length: 16 residues. J lost 6 bases, V lost 3 bases, and 14 bases had no gene match. Germline assignment: CDR1 SGHTA and CDR2 FQGNSA. CDR3 sequence: CASSFSGSGRGGEQYF. The CDR3 bases are TGTGCCAGCAGCTTTAGCGGTAGCGGGCGGGGCGGCGAGCAGTACTTC.

Only one count was recorded for this clone. The rearrangement uses TRBV23-1 and TRBJ1-2; D gene ambiguous. TRBV23-1 is an ORF, and what it does is uncertain. The CDR3 runs to 15 residues. Trimming left V 7 bases short and J 5 bases short, with 20 bases between. CDR3 amino acids: CASKVVFRALYGYTF. Written as DNA, the CDR3 is TGCGCCAGCAAGGTGGTGTTCCGGGCCCTATATGGCTACACCTTC.

This chain uses TRBV29-1 with TRBJ2-1; D possibly corresponds to TRBD2 (6 bases). The V end lost 4 bases, the J end lost 9 bases, and 13 bases lay between the germline ends. Per germline, CDR1 SQVTM and CDR2 ANQGSEA. The CDR3 has 12 amino acids. The CDR3 DNA sequence: TGCAGCGTTGCGGACGGGAGAGGTGAGCAGTTCTTC. It translates to CSVADGRGEQFF.

J is TRBJ2-5 and V is TRBV5-1; D unclear. Germline lookup yields CDR1 SGHRS and CDR2 YFSETQ. This CDR3 has 16 residues. The germline V and J ends were trimmed by 2 bases and 0 bases, with 14 bases remaining between them. CDR3 sequence (DNA): TGCGCCAGCAGCTTAAGCAAAGCCTGGGACCAAGAGACCCAGTACTTC. Its translation: CASSLSKAWDQETQYF.

J is TRBJ2-1 and V is TRBV7-3, with D perhaps matching TRBD2 (7 bases). Trimming removed 3 bases at V and 8 bases at J, with 17 bases between. Per germline, CDR1 SGHTA and CDR2 FQGTGA. This CDR3 is built from 15 residues. CDR3 residues: CASSLRGGPGDEQFF. CDR3 nucleotide sequence: TGTGCCAGCAGCTTGCGGGGAGGGCCAGGGGATGAGCAGTTCTTC.